Below, 16 T cell receptor beta chains from the same sample are listed, as sequenced in a study of OX40 agonist ivuxolimab in advanced cancers. TCRdb keeps only in-frame clones here, not all; method: immunoSEQ multiplex PCR. The sample consists of about 77,000 clones, around 87% of them appearing once. Sequencing used CD4+ or CD8+ T cells sorted from blood, obtained in a trial of the OX40 agonist ivuxolimab. The receptors stem from an adult with an advanced solid tumor such as melanoma, head and neck, liver or kidney cancer.

The CDR3 DNA sequence: TGTGCCAGCAGCTATGGACAGGGGGCACTGGAGCAGTACTTC. It yields the protein CASSYGQGALEQYF. The J gene is TRBJ2-7, the V gene TRBV5-4, with 11 bases lining up with TRBD1. In germline, CDR1 is SGHNT, CDR2 YYREEE (reference sequence). The ends lost 3 bases at V and 7 bases at J; junction bases unmatched: 6. CDR3 length: 14 amino acids.

This clone has only one observation. The rearrangement joins TRBV29-1 to TRBJ1-1; possibly TRBD1 for D (5 bases). V lost 4 bases, J lost 2 bases, and 20 bases lay in between. There are 16 residues in the CDR3. Per the germline V gene, CDR1 is SQVTM and CDR2 is ANQGSEA. In nucleotides, the CDR3 is TGCAGCGTTGTGCTTAGGGGCTACCTCGTTAACACTGAAGCTTTCTTT. It translates to CSVVLRGYLVNTEAFF.

A word on this clone: A read error may account for a junction end that differs from germline. This chain joins TRBV5-1 and TRBJ2-4, with TRBD1 matching over 9 bases. The CDR3 contains 20 residues. Germline V gene lookup returns CDR1 SGHRS and CDR2 YFSETQ. CDR3 amino acids: CASRLGYGTGSFLAKNIQYF. Here the CDR3 DNA reads TGCGCCAGCAGGTTGGGATACGGGACAGGGTCTTTTCTAGCCAAAAACATTCAGTACTTC. Full variable domain (rest looked up from reference TRBV5-1 and TRBJ2-4): KAGVTQTPRYLIKTRGQQVTLSCSPISGHRSVSWYQQTPGQGLQFLFEYFSETQRNKGNFPGRFSGRQFSNSRSEMNVSTLELGDSALYLCASRLGYGTGSFLAKNIQYFGAGTRLSVL.

The rearrangement links TRBV7-7 to TRBJ2-2; D gene unclear. The germline V and J ends were trimmed by 5 bases and 5 bases, with 12 bases remaining between them. This CDR3 has 14 amino acids. CDR1 is SSHAT, CDR2 FNYEAQ, per germline (reference sequence). The CDR3 loop is CASSQQRVTGELFF. CDR3 DNA sequence: TGTGCCAGCAGCCAACAGAGAGTTACCGGGGAGCTGTTTTTT.

The rearrangement links TRBV7-3 to TRBJ2-1; D perhaps matches TRBD2 (5 bases). The CDR3 loop spans 15 amino acids. With 5 bases removed from V and 1 base from J, the gap between germline ends came to 12 bases. CDR1 and CDR2 (germline): SGHTA, FQGTGA. CDR3 protein: CASSGSIGSYNEQFF. The DNA for the CDR3 is TGTGCCAGCAGCGGGAGTATCGGATCCTACAATGAGCAGTTCTTC.

A few counts support this clone. This chain links TRBV5-1 with TRBJ1-1; D remains ambiguous. This CDR3 contains 13 residues. Trimming shortened V by 6 bases and J by 0 bases, and 9 bases separated the two germline ends. Germline V gives CDR1 SGHRS, CDR2 YFSETQ. The CDR3 DNA sequence: TGCGCCAGCACTCTTGGTATGAACACTGAAGCTTTCTTT. Its protein product is CASTLGMNTEAFF.

The CDR3 sequence: CASSPGTSGSGGQETQYF. Here the CDR3 DNA reads TGCGCCAGCAGCCCCGGGACTAGCGGGAGCGGAGGGCAAGAGACCCAGTACTTC. The chain is built from TRBV5-1 and TRBJ2-5, with 14 bases lining up with TRBD2. CDR3 length: 18 residues. With 4 bases clipped from V and 2 bases from J, the junction kept 10 bases outside the gene matches. CDR1 is SGHRS and CDR2 is YFSETQ in the germline V gene.

The chain is built from TRBV6-6 and TRBJ2-7; either TRBD1 or TRBD2 may fit D (5 bases each). Trimming cost V 1 base and J 1 base, with 8 bases left between them. The germline gives CDR1 MNHNY, CDR2 SVGAGI (reference sequence). CDR3 length: 14 residues. DNA of the CDR3: TGTGCCAGCAGTTACTACGGGACGTCCTACGAGCAGTACTTC. Amino acids: CASSYYGTSYEQYF.

The chain has TRBV5-1 and TRBJ2-7; maybe TRBD1 (5 bases). The CDR3 is 14 residues long. Between the trimmed V and J ends, which lost 5 bases and 3 bases, there was a span of 15 bases. Germline CDR1 reads SGHRS; CDR2 reads YFSETQ. In DNA form, the CDR3 reads TGCGCCAGCAGATTCAGGGCCTTGGACTACGAGCAGTACTTC. It encodes CASRFRALDYEQYF.

This clone was recorded a few times. This chain connects TRBV10-2 to TRBJ1-5; D might be TRBD1 (6 bases). This CDR3 has 13 residues. The V gene lost 11 bases and the J gene lost 7 bases, with 18 bases spanning the gap. CDR1 and CDR2 (germline): WSHSY, SAAADI. The CDR3 DNA reads TGCGCCGCCCGGGACGGGGGGCAACAGCCCCAGCATTTT. It is translated as CAARDGGQQPQHF.

The V and J genes are TRBV2 and TRBJ1-2; D is unresolved. The germline V gene has CDR1 SNHLY and CDR2 FYNNEI. This CDR3 region has 13 residues. Trimming removed 6 bases from V and 1 base from J, with 9 bases in between. The CDR3 spells CASRVLVNYGYTF. The CDR3 DNA is TGTGCCAGCAGGGTTTTGGTTAACTATGGCTACACCTTC.

This clone was observed once. The V gene is TRBV4-1, the J gene TRBJ2-7; maybe TRBD2 (6 bases). Germline V gene sequence: CDR1 MGHRA, CDR2 YSYEKL. Trimming left V 0 bases short and J 12 bases short, with 21 bases between. The CDR3 covers 15 residues. The CDR3 DNA is TGCGCCAGCAGCCAAGATCAGGGCAGGCGGGCGGGACTGTACTTC. It codes for CASSQDQGRRAGLYF.

The chain recombines TRBV10-1 with TRBJ2-1; D not resolved. Germline CDR1 WNHNN, CDR2 SYGVQD (reference sequence). The CDR3 contains 13 residues. V was cut by 4 bases and J by 10 bases, with 14 bases left in between. CDR3: CASSVKMTGEQFF. The CDR3 bases are TGCGCCAGCAGTGTGAAGATGACCGGGGAGCAGTTCTTC.

This chain links TRBV5-3 with TRBJ1-3; perhaps TRBD1 as D (6 bases). TRBV5-3 belongs to the ORF category, with a function that is uncertain. The CDR3 has 17 amino acids. V was trimmed by 1 base and J by 0 bases, leaving 14 bases between them. The CDR3 sequence: CARSLTGSFFSGNTIYF. CDR3 in DNA: TGTGCCAGAAGCTTGACAGGGTCCTTCTTCTCTGGAAACACCATATATTTT.

The chain recombines TRBV6-5 with TRBJ1-5; 7 bases fit TRBD1. The trim removed 6 bases at V and 0 bases at J, leaving 5 bases unmatched. Germline V lookup: CDR1 MNHEY, CDR2 SVGAGI. The CDR3 is 15 residues long. The CDR3 region is CASRRDSLSNQPQHF. The CDR3 nucleotides read TGTGCCAGCAGAAGGGACAGCCTTAGCAATCAGCCCCAGCATTTT.

The rearrangement uses TRBV21-1 and TRBJ2-3; TRBD2 is taken as the D call from the table, unchecked against the DNA. TRBV21-1 is a listed pseudogene. The CDR3 extends over 14 amino acids. Written as DNA, the CDR3 is TGTGCCAGCAGGTCGCGGGGGGCGACAGATACGCAGTATTTT. Translation: CASRSRGATDTQYF.